Detailed here is one T cell receptor (beta chain). The data derive from a study of blood T cell repertoires in COVID-19. Study-level background: Material from acute and convalescent COVID-19 was sourced from the United States, Italy and Spain. T cells, B-cell-depleted T cells, or PBMCs supplied cDNA or gDNA.

Clones were read by immunoSEQ multiplex PCR, and TCRdb kept only the in-frame ones, dropping some. The data show over 200,000 clones, roughly nine tenths seen once. Residents of over 20 US areas, aged about 18 to 89 years, made up the participants. Cohorts were determined from participant-reported clinical history. Between the trimmed V and J ends, which lost 1 base and 6 bases, there was a span of 9 bases. This CDR3 is built from 14 residues. Germline lookup yields CDR1 SEHNR and CDR2 FQNEAQ (reference sequence). The rearrangement uses TRBV7-9 and TRBJ1-4; unclear D gene. This TCR was recovered from a woman in her 30s with acute COVID-19. The sample comprised PBMCs or T cells enriched from blood (not recorded which). The CDR3 spells CASSLVSSDEKLFF. DNA of the CDR3: TGTGCCAGCAGCTTAGTTTCATCGGATGAAAAACTGTTTTTT.